These 2 T cell receptor beta chains came from one sample sequenced in a study of T cell responses to AZD1222 COVID-19 vaccine (dated by TCRdb to 2020 to 2023). What this sample's time point label stands for: about 28 days (+/-7) after the second vaccine dose. Preparation of the library involved the immunoSEQ multiplex PCR assay. TCRdb holds this immuneACCESS table with in-frame rearrangements only. Some clones are missing; in checked studies, unresolved V genes explain under half, and the rest has no known cause. The table for this sample lists tens of thousands of clones; 75% to 95% of them were counted only once. The leading ten clones occupy about 3% of the sample. Material: peripheral blood, obtained 28 days after the second AZD1222 dose. These receptors all come from an adult who received the AZD1222 COVID-19 vaccine.

The chain joins TRBV3-1 (or the pseudogene TRBV3-2) to TRBJ1-5; 10 nucleotides align to TRBD1. With 8 bases clipped from V and 5 bases from J, the junction kept 6 bases outside the gene matches. The CDR3 sequence is 14 residues long. CDR1 is LGHDT and CDR2 is YNNKEL in the germline V gene (reference sequence). CDR3 nucleotide sequence: TGTGCCAGCGCTACCGGGACAGGGGATCAGCCCCAGCATTTT. Amino acid sequence: CASATGTGDQPQHF.

V usage is TRBV4-2 and J usage is TRBJ1-6; 9 nucleotides match TRBD1. The CDR3 is 16 amino acids. The J segment lost 9 bases and the V segment lost 3 bases, leaving 9 bases of the junction unmatched. Looked up from germline, CDR1 is LGHNA and CDR2 is YNFKEQ. CDR3 DNA sequence: TGTGCCAGCAGCCAGGCTCAGGGACAGGGTGTTTCACCCCTCCACTTT. Residues: CASSQAQGQGVSPLHF.